This TCR beta chain was captured in a study of T cells in Graves' hyperthyroidism and ophthalmopathy. Study-wide results and caveats: The model predicted ophthalmopathy a median around six months before onset.

Exclusion criteria comprised uncontrolled infection, other autoimmune disease, pregnancy or lactation. The sample holds many counts of this clonotype. The antigen is undetermined. The investigators amplified TCR beta CDR3 regions from RNA transcripts. HTBI primers were employed in a first-round RT-PCR of the TCR CDR3. A single record per CDR3 protein comes from TCRdb applying MiXCR to the multiplex PCR reads. The sample has around 600,000 distinct CDR3 sequences, approximately 15% seen once. The trim removed 1 base at V and 7 bases at J, leaving 13 bases unmatched. The CDR3 has 17 residues. The V gene's germline CDR1 is SGHTA and CDR2 FQGNSA.

Sequencing was performed on blood. This sequence originates from a woman between 50 and 59 years old with Graves' ophthalmopathy. This chain joins TRBV7-2 and TRBJ2-3; 8 bases are shared with TRBD2. The CDR3 nucleotides are TGTGCCAGCAGCTTAGGTTTAAGCGGGAGTTTGGGTCATACGCAGTATTTT. Its protein is CASSLGLSGSLGHTQYF. The full variable domain, in which reference TRBV7-2 and TRBJ2-3 provide the parts outside the CDR3, is GAGVSQSPSNKVTEKGKDVELRCDPISGHTALYWYRQSLGQGLEFLIYFQGNSAPDKSGLPSDRFSAERTGGSVSTLTIQRTQQEDSAVYLCASSLGLSGSLGHTQYFGPGTRLTVL.